These 22 T cell receptor beta chains were sequenced from one sample in a study of T-cell memory formation after mild COVID-19. TCRdb recomputed calls from the 5' RACE reads with MiXCR, one row per CDR3 protein. The data contain nearly 110,000 distinct CDR3 sequences, around 12% of them singletons. Input material: PBMCs or a T cell subset sorted from them (not recorded which). The receptors stem from an adult woman who had mild COVID-19 (a few samples of this study predate the infection). Cell type and time point are not known.

This chain uses TRBV4-2 with TRBJ1-5; D gene ambiguous. This CDR3 contains 17 residues. Trimming cost V 0 bases and J 1 base, with 13 bases left between them. CDR1 is LGHNA and CDR2 is YNFKEQ in the germline V gene. This CDR3 is CASSQDSSLPSNQPQHF. The CDR3 DNA sequence: TGTGCCAGCAGCCAAGATAGTTCTCTCCCCAGCAATCAGCCCCAGCATTTT.

This clonotype occurred a few times. The germline gene is not matched at one end of the junction; a read error may be the cause. The V and J genes are TRBV7-9 and TRBJ2-1; D unresolved. The CDR3 is 11 amino acids. Germline loops: CDR1 SEHNR, CDR2 FQNEAQ (reference sequence). CDR3 in amino acids: CAGSLTDEQFF. As DNA, the CDR3 is TGTGCCGGCAGCTTGACGGATGAGCAGTTCTTC. The full variable domain, rest sourced from reference TRBV7-9 and TRBJ2-1, is DTGVSQNPRHKITKRGQNVTFRCDPISEHNRLYWYRQTLGQGPEFLTYFQNEAQLEKSRLLSDRFSAERPKGSFSTLEIQRTEQGDSAMYLCAGSLTDEQFFGPGTRLTVL.

The chain employs TRBV11-1 and TRBJ2-7; D perhaps matches TRBD1 (6 bases). Per germline, CDR1 SGHAT and CDR2 FQDESV (reference sequence). V was trimmed by 3 bases and J by 3 bases, leaving 12 bases between them. The CDR3 is made up of 14 amino acids. The CDR3 sequence: CASSFPDRSYEQYF. The CDR3 DNA follows: TGTGCCAGCAGCTTTCCAGACAGGAGCTACGAGCAGTACTTC.

This clonotype has just a few counts. The chain uses TRBV7-8 and TRBJ1-1; 7 bases match TRBD1. The J segment lost 0 bases and the V segment lost 2 bases, leaving 6 bases of the junction unmatched. This CDR3 comprises 16 residues. The germline V gene encodes CDR1 SGHVS and CDR2 FQNEAQ. Here the CDR3 DNA reads TGTGCCAGCAGCTTAACAGGGGCCGTCCTGAACACTGAAGCTTTCTTT. This encodes CASSLTGAVLNTEAFF.

The V gene is TRBV5-1, the J gene TRBJ2-1; TRBD1 might be the D (6 bases). The CDR3 loop spans 16 amino acids. V was shortened by 4 bases and J by 3 bases, with 17 bases between the two germline ends. In germline, CDR1 is SGHRS, CDR2 YFSETQ. Written as DNA, the CDR3 is TGCGCCAGCAGCCAAGGGGCAGGGGCAGACTACAATGAGCAGTTCTTC. This gives the protein CASSQGAGADYNEQFF. Filled out from reference TRBV5-1 and TRBJ2-1, the complete variable domain reads KAGVTQTPRYLIKTRGQQVTLSCSPISGHRSVSWYQQTPGQGLQFLFEYFSETQRNKGNFPGRFSGRQFSNSRSEMNVSTLELGDSALYLCASSQGAGADYNEQFFGPGTRLTVL.

This clonotype has more than one count but fewer than ten. The J gene is TRBJ2-7, the V gene TRBV11-2; tentative D call: TRBD1 (6 bases). The germline V gene encodes CDR1 SGHAT and CDR2 FQNNGV. Trimming left V 4 bases short and J 2 bases short, with 12 bases between. The CDR3 has 14 amino acids. In DNA form, the CDR3 reads TGTGCCAGCAGCTACACAGGGTACACCTACGAGCAGTACTTC. Translation gives CASSYTGYTYEQYF.

This clonotype was counted between two and nine times. This chain joins TRBV12-3 or TRBV12-4 and TRBJ1-5; D might be TRBD1 (6 bases). The CDR3 sequence is 14 residues long. V lost 5 bases and J 7 bases, leaving 15 bases between the germline ends. The CDR3 is CASSPDRPQQPQHF. The CDR3 DNA is TGTGCCAGCAGTCCCGACAGGCCTCAGCAGCCCCAGCATTTT.

CDR3 sequence reads: CASSEEGNTEAFF. The CDR3 region has the DNA TGTGCCAGCAGTGAAGAAGGTAACACTGAAGCTTTCTTT. This sequence joins TRBV6-1 and TRBJ1-1; no firm D call. The CDR3 covers 13 residues. Deletions cut 1 base from V and 2 bases from J, with 5 bases between. Germline CDR1 and CDR2: MNHNS and SASEGT.

In its sample, this clonotype was seen many times. The V call is TRBV12-3 or TRBV12-4, the J call TRBJ2-5, with TRBD2 identical over 13 bases. The ends lost 4 bases at V and 2 bases at J; junction bases unmatched: 7. The CDR3 extends over 17 amino acids. The CDR3 DNA sequence: TGTGCCAGCAGTTGGACTAGCGGGGGAAGCCTACAAGAGACCCAGTACTTC. It translates to CASSWTSGGSLQETQYF.

This clonotype showed up just a few times. This chain joins TRBV30 and TRBJ2-2; D remains ambiguous. Per the germline V gene, CDR1 is GTSNPN and CDR2 is SVGIG (reference sequence). Trimming cost V 4 bases and J 6 bases, with 12 bases left between them. The CDR3 is 13 amino acids. The CDR3 here is CAWTPTVPGELFF. The CDR3 DNA is TGTGCCTGGACTCCAACAGTCCCCGGGGAGCTGTTTTTT.

V usage is TRBV12-3 or TRBV12-4 and J usage is TRBJ2-1; D is unclear. The germline V and J ends were trimmed by 6 bases and 3 bases, with 12 bases remaining between them. The CDR3 runs to 14 residues. In DNA form, the CDR3 reads TGTGCCAGCAGCAGGACGGGCCTCTACAATGAGCAGTTCTTC. Amino acids: CASSRTGLYNEQFF.

This clonotype was seen a handful of times. The genes are TRBV20-1 and TRBJ2-3; 7 bases are shared with TRBD1. CDR1 is DFQATT and CDR2 is SNEGSKA in the germline V gene (reference sequence). V was clipped by 3 bases and J by 6 bases; unmatched bases: 12. The CDR3 spans 15 residues. CDR3 in DNA: TGCAGTGCTAGGGGGACAGCCCCTCCCCCGGATACGCAGTATTTT. It is translated as CSARGTAPPPDTQYF.

This clonotype has just a few counts. J is TRBJ2-1 and V is TRBV29-1, with D perhaps TRBD2 (6 bases). CDR1 is SQVTM and CDR2 is ANQGSEA in the germline V gene. Trimming cost V 2 bases and J 2 bases, with 16 bases left between them. The CDR3 extends over 16 amino acids. CDR3 protein: CSVETPRDSAYNEQFF. The CDR3 bases are TGCAGCGTTGAAACTCCCCGGGACTCTGCCTACAATGAGCAGTTCTTC.

J is TRBJ1-1 and V is TRBV24-1, with D possibly matching TRBD1 (6 bases). CDR1 and CDR2 from the germline V gene are KGHDR and SFDVKD. The CDR3 has 12 amino acids. Trimming removed 9 bases from V and 3 bases from J, with 10 bases in between. The CDR3 DNA sequence: TGTGCCACCGGGTCAGGGGACACTGAAGCTTTCTTT. Translated, it gives CATGSGDTEAFF.

In this sample, this clonotype turned up a few times. V gene TRBV29-1 combines with J gene TRBJ1-2, with 8 bases lining up with TRBD1. The V gene end was trimmed by 4 bases and the J gene end by 8 bases; junction bases not matched to a gene: 18. This CDR3 has 16 residues. Per germline, CDR1 SQVTM and CDR2 ANQGSEA. In DNA, the CDR3 is TGCAGCGTTGCAGAAGAGTTGGGCAGGGGGCCTGGCGGCTACACCTTC. This translates into CSVAEELGRGPGGYTF.

The chain is built from TRBV9 and TRBJ2-1; D not certain. V shed 0 bases and J shed 7 bases, with 11 bases lying between them. The germline V gene has CDR1 SGDLS and CDR2 YYNGEE. The length of the CDR3 is 14 residues. The CDR3 DNA is TGTGCCAGCAGCGTAGAGGGTCGGGTGAATGAGCAGTTCTTC. It codes for CASSVEGRVNEQFF.

This clonotype was detected a few times. The chain recombines TRBV6-2 or TRBV6-3 with TRBJ2-7; D uncertain. Germline-derived CDR1 and CDR2 are MNHEY and SVGEGT. The CDR3 consists of 13 residues. The V gene lost 2 bases and the J gene lost 0 bases, with 5 bases spanning the gap. As DNA, the CDR3 is TGTGCCAGCAGTTACGACATCTCCTACGAGCAGTACTTC. Residues: CASSYDISYEQYF.

This clonotype was seen only a few times. This sequence joins TRBV4-1 and TRBJ1-1; D is undetermined. Per the germline V gene, CDR1 is MGHRA and CDR2 is YSYEKL. V was shortened by 4 bases and J by 1 base, with 13 bases between the two germline ends. The CDR3 extends over 15 amino acids. The DNA of the CDR3 is TGCGCCAGCAGCCCGTTGTGGGCTCAGAACACTGAAGCTTTCTTT. This encodes CASSPLWAQNTEAFF.

V gene TRBV9 combines with J gene TRBJ2-2; D is perhaps TRBD1 (6 bases). There are 16 residues in the CDR3. Germline V CDR1 and CDR2: SGDLS, YYNGEE. V was cut by 0 bases and J by 4 bases, with 13 bases left in between. The CDR3 region has the DNA TGTGCCAGCAGCGTAGTATGGGGGCCGAGCACCGGGGAGCTGTTTTTT. This translates into CASSVVWGPSTGELFF.

The chain couples TRBV12-3 or TRBV12-4 to TRBJ2-3; 8 positions match TRBD2. The CDR3 length is 13 residues. The trim removed 6 bases at V and 4 bases at J, leaving 3 bases unmatched. The CDR3 sequence: CASSGGASDTQYF. The CDR3 region has the DNA TGTGCCAGCAGCGGGGGGGCGTCAGATACGCAGTATTTT.

The chain has TRBV27 and TRBJ2-3, with D maybe TRBD1 (6 bases). Trimming cost V 8 bases and J 2 bases, with 14 bases left between them. Germline V gives CDR1 MNHEY, CDR2 SMNVEV (reference sequence). This CDR3 comprises 14 residues. Written as DNA, the CDR3 is TGTGCCAGCGTACCGGGACATCTCACAGATACGCAGTATTTT. Protein product: CASVPGHLTDTQYF.

This clonotype was observed a few times. This rearrangement joins TRBV20-1 to TRBJ2-7, with a possible D match to TRBD2 (5 bases). The V gene lost 2 bases and the J gene lost 3 bases, with 17 bases spanning the gap. The CDR3 is made up of 15 amino acids. The germline V gene encodes CDR1 DFQATT and CDR2 SNEGSKA (reference sequence). In DNA, the CDR3 is TGCAGTGCTAGACGGGAAACCCTAATGAACTACGAGCAGTACTTC. This encodes CSARRETLMNYEQYF.